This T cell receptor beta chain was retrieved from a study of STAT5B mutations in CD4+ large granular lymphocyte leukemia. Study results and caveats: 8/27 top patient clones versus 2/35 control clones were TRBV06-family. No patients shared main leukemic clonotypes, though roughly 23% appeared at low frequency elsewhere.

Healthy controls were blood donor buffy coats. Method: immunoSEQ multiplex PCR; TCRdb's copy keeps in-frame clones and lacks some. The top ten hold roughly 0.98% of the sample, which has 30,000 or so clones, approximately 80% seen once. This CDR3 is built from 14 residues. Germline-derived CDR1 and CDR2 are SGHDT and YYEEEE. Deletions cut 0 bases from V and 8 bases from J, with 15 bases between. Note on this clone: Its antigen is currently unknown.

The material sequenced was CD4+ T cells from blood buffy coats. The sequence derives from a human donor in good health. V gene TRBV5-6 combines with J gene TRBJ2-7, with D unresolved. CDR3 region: CASSLGDIGTQQYF. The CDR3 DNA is TGTGCCAGCAGCTTGGGTGACATAGGCACCCAGCAGTACTTC.